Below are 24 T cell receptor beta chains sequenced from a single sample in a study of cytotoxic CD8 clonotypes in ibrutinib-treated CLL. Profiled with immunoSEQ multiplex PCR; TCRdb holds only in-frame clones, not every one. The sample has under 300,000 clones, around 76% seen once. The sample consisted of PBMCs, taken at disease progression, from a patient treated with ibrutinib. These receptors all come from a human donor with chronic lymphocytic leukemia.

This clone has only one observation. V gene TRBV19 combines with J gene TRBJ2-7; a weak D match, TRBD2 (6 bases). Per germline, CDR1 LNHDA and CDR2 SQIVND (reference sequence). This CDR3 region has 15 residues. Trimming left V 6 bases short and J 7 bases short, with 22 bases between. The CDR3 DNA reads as TGTGCCAGTAGCCCCGCTAGCGAAAATGTCGGGGAGCAGTACTTC. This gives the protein CASSPASENVGEQYF. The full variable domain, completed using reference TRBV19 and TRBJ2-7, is DGGITQSPKYLFRKEGQNVTLSCEQNLNHDAMYWYRQDPGQGLRLIYYSQIVNDFQKGDIAEGYSVSREKKESFPLTVTSAQKNPTAFYLCASSPASENVGEQYFGPGTRLTVT.

CDR3 sequence reads: CASSGSGGPKNIQYF. In DNA, the CDR3 is TGTGCCAGCAGTGGGAGCGGGGGGCCCAAAAACATTCAGTACTTC. This chain links TRBV7-2 with TRBJ2-4, with 9 nucleotides matching TRBD2. The CDR3 covers 15 residues. V shed 6 bases, J shed 2 bases, and the junction held 5 bases outside the gene matches. Germline V CDR1 and CDR2: SGHTA, FQGNSA.

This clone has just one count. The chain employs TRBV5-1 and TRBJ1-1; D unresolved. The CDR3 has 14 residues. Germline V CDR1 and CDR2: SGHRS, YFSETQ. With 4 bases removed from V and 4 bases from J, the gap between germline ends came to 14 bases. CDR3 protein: CASSPGIWATEAFF. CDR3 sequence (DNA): TGCGCCAGCAGCCCGGGAATCTGGGCCACTGAAGCTTTCTTT. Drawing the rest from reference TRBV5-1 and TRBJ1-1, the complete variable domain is KAGVTQTPRYLIKTRGQQVTLSCSPISGHRSVSWYQQTPGQGLQFLFEYFSETQRNKGNFPGRFSGRQFSNSRSEMNVSTLELGDSALYLCASSPGIWATEAFFGQGTRLTVV.

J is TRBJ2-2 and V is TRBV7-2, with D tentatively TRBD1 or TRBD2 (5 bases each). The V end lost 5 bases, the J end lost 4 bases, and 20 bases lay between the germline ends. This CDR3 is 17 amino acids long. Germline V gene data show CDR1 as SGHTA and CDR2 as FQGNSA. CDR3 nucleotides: TGTGCCAGCAGCCCCTCCGGGGCAGGGTGGATCACCGGGGAGCTGTTTTTT. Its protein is CASSPSGAGWITGELFF.

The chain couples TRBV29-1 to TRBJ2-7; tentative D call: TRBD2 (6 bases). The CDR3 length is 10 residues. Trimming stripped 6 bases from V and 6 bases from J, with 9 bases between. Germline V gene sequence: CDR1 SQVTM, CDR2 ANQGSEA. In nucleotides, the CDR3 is TGCAGCGTCGCCGGGGGCGAGCAGTACTTC. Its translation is CSVAGGEQYF.

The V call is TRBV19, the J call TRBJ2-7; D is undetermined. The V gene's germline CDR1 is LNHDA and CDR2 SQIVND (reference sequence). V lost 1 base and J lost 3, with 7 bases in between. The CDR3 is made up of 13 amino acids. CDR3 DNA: TGTGCCAGTAGTATAGGTCACAGCTACGAGCAGTACTTC. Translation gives CASSIGHSYEQYF.

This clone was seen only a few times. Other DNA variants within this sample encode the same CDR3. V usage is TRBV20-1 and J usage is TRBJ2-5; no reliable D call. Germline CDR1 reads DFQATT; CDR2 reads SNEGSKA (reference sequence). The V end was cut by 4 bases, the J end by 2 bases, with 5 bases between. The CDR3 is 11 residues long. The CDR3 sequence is CSATSQETQYF. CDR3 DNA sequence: TGCAGTGCTACCTCTCAAGAGACCCAGTACTTC.

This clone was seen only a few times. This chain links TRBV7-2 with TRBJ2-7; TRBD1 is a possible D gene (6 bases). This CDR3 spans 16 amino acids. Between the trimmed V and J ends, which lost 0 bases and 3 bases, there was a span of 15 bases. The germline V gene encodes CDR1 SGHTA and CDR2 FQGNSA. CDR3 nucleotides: TGTGCCAGCAGCTTAGCTTCCGGGCAGGGGCACTACGAGCAGTACTTC. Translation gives CASSLASGQGHYEQYF.

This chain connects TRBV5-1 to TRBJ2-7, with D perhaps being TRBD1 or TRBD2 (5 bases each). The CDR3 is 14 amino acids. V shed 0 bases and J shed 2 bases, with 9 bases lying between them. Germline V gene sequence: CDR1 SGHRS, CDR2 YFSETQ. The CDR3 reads CASSLVGEPYEQYF. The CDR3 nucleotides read TGCGCCAGCAGCTTGGTAGGGGAGCCCTACGAGCAGTACTTC.

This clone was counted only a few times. In DNA form, the CDR3 reads TGTGCCAGCAGGACTAGCGGGAGGGCGACGGCATACGAGCAGTACTTC. Translating gives CASRTSGRATAYEQYF. The J gene is TRBJ2-7, the V gene TRBV28; 14 positions match TRBD2. With 6 bases clipped from V and 4 bases from J, the junction kept 8 bases outside the gene matches. Germline-derived CDR1 and CDR2 are MDHEN and SYDVKM. The CDR3 runs 16 residues.

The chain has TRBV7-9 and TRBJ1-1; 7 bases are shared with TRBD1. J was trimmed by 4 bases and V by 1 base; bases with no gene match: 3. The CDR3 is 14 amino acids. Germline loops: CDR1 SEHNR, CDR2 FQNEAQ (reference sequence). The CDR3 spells CASSLVRGVTEAFF. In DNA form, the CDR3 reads TGTGCCAGCAGCTTAGTCAGGGGGGTCACTGAAGCTTTCTTT.

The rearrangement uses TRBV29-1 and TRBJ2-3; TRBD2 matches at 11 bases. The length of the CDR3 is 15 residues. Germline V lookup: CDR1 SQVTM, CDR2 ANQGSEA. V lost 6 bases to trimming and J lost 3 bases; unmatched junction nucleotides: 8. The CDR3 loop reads CSVLRPSGGTDTQYF. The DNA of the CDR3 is TGCAGCGTCCTAAGGCCTAGCGGGGGGACAGATACGCAGTATTTT.

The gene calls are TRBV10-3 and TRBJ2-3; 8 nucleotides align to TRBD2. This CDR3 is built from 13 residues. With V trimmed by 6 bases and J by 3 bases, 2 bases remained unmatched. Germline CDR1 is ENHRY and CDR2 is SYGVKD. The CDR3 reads CAIRAGETDTQYF. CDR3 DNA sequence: TGTGCCATCAGAGCGGGGGAGACAGATACGCAGTATTTT.

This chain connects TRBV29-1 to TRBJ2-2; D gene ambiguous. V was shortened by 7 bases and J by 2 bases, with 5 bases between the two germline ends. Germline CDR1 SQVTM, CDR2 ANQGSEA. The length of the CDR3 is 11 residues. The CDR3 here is CSADNTGELFF. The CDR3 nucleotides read TGCAGCGCTGACAACACCGGGGAGCTGTTTTTT.

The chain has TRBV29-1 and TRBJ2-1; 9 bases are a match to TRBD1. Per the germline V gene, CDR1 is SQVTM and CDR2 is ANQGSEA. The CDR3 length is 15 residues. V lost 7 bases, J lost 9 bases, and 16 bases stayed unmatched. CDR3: CSGGTGTGRYGEQFF. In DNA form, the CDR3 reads TGCAGCGGCGGAACCGGGACAGGGAGATACGGTGAGCAGTTCTTC.

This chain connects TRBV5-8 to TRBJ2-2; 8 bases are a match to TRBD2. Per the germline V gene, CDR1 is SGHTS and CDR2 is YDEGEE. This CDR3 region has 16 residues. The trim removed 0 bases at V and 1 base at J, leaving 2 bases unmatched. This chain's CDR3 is CASSLGLAGNTGELFF. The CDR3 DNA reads TGTGCCAGCAGCTTGGGGCTAGCGGGGAACACCGGGGAGCTGTTTTTT.

The CDR3 nucleotides are TGTGCCAGCTTGGCGGGGGCCCGGGGAGAGACCCAGTACTTC. Protein: CASLAGARGETQYF. The chain has TRBV6-6 and TRBJ2-5, with D tentatively TRBD2 (7 bases). The CDR3 contains 14 residues. Germline V lookup: CDR1 MNHNY, CDR2 SVGAGI (reference sequence). V lost 8 bases and J 4 bases, leaving 17 bases between the germline ends.

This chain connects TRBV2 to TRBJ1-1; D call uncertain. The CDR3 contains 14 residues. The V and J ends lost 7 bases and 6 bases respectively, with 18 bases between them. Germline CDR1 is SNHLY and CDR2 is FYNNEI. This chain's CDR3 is CASINVLGFAEAFF. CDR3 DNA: TGTGCCAGCATAAACGTTCTTGGGTTTGCTGAAGCTTTCTTT.

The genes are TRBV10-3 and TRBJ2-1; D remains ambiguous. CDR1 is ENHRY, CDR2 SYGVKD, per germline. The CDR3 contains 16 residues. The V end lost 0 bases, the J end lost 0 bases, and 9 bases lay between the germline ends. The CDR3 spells CAISESPNLSYNEQFF. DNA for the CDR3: TGTGCCATCAGTGAGTCACCGAATCTCTCCTACAATGAGCAGTTCTTC.

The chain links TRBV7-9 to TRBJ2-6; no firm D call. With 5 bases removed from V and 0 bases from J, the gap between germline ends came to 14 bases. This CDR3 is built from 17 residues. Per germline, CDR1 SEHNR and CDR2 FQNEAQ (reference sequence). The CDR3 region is CASSPSGFLSGANVLTF. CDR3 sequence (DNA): TGTGCCAGCAGCCCATCCGGGTTCCTCTCTGGGGCCAACGTCCTGACTTTC. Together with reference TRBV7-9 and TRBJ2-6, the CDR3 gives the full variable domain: DTGVSQNPRHKITKRGQNVTFRCDPISEHNRLYWYRQTLGQGPEFLTYFQNEAQLEKSRLLSDRFSAERPKGSFSTLEIQRTEQGDSAMYLCASSPSGFLSGANVLTFGAGSRLTVL.

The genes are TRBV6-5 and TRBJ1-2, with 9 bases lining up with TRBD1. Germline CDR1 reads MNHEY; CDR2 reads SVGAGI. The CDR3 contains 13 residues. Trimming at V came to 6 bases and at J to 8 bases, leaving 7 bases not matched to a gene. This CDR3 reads CASSRGQGLGYTF. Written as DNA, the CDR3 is TGTGCCAGCAGCCGTGGACAGGGGTTGGGCTACACCTTC.

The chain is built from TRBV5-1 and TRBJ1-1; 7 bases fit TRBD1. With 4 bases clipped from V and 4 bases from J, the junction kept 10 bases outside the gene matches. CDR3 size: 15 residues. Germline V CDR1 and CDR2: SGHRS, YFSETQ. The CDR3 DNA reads TGCGCCAGCAGCCAGCAGACAGGGTTGGGCACTGAAGCTTTCTTT. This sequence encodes CASSQQTGLGTEAFF.

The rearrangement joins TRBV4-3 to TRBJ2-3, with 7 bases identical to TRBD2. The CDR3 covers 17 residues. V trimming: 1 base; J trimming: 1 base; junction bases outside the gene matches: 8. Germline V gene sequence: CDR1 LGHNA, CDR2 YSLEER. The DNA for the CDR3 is TGCGCCAGCAGCCAAGTGATCCTAGCGGCCGGCACAGATACGCAGTATTTT. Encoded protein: CASSQVILAAGTDTQYF.

In DNA form, the CDR3 reads TGTGCCAGCAGTGAGAGCCCAGGGGGAACTAATGAAAAACTGTTTTTT. Translating it yields CASSESPGGTNEKLFF. The chain employs TRBV6-1 and TRBJ1-4; TRBD1 agrees at 7 bases. CDR1 MNHNS and CDR2 SASEGT come from the germline V gene. The CDR3 is 16 amino acids. The J segment lost 1 base and the V segment lost 3 bases, leaving 5 bases of the junction unmatched.